The rows below give T cell receptor beta chains drawn from one sample of a study of T cells in Graves' hyperthyroidism and ophthalmopathy. TCRdb itself ran the multiplex PCR reads through MiXCR, one entry per CDR3 protein. Of roughly 700,000 distinct CDR3 sequences listed, approximately 15% are singletons. The sequenced sample consisted of blood. Receptors originate from a woman aged 18-29 years with Graves' hyperthyroidism. Both conserved end residues are trimmed from each CDR3.

TRBJ2-2 | TRBV15 | ATSHSWSGEGSGELF
TRBJ2-7 | TRBV18 | ASSPGLAGGSEQY
TRBJ1-5 | TRBV27 | ASSSGLYNQPQH
TRBJ2-5 | TRBV19 | ASSPGQGATQY
TRBJ1-1 | TRBV2 | ASSGDPGPVSEAF
TRBJ2-1 | TRBV2 | ASEESGGYNEQF
TRBJ1-2 | TRBV29-1 | SVVDGMLGDYGYT
TRBJ2-6 | TRBV11-2 | TSSLGGRAGANVLT
TRBJ1-3 | TRBV4-1 | ASSQGRLYSGNTIY
TRBJ2-5 | TRBV12-3/TRBV12-4 | ASTLAGQIQETQY
TRBJ2-7 | TRBV7-2 | ASSLEGGREQY
TRBJ1-3 | TRBV3-1 | ASSQDRIGRTIY
TRBJ1-1 | TRBV11-2 | ASSLIRYTEAF
TRBJ2-5 | TRBV30 | AWSPTVGTQY
TRBJ2-7 | TRBV12-3/TRBV12-4 | ASRTGQGTLYEQY
TRBJ2-7 | TRBV20-1 | SARDPLYEQY
TRBJ2-1 | TRBV6-1 | ASSLKAGVKNNEQF
TRBJ2-7 | TRBV5-4 | ASSLRAGGGAWQY
TRBJ2-1 | TRBV11-3 | ASSLDGGVTYNEQF
TRBJ1-1 | TRBV12-3/TRBV12-4 | ASSTQVNTEAF
TRBJ1-6 | TRBV7-9 | ASSLLGGYNSPLH
TRBJ2-3 | TRBV6-1 | ASSEVGGFVSTDTQY
TRBJ2-7 | TRBV30 | AWVPLGQGTHEQY
TRBJ1-2 | TRBV28 | ASSSPGIGDYGYT
TRBJ2-3 | TRBV30 | AWTVGTGGSDTQY
TRBJ2-7 | TRBV29-1 | SVEDLGARGEQY
TRBJ2-7 | TRBV13 | ASTTSGRSTYEQY
TRBJ2-7 | TRBV20-1 | SARFSSYEQY
TRBJ2-7 | TRBV7-9 | ASSPRWEREGLSHEQY
TRBJ1-1 | TRBV18 | ASSPTGPTYTEAF
TRBJ1-4 | TRBV27 | ASSNAGTGFEKLF
TRBJ2-5 | TRBV11-2 | ASSRLGPEDRVLGETQY
TRBJ2-4 | TRBV30 | AWSVGQKNIQY
TRBJ1-1 | TRBV11-1 | ASSLEGAVGPEAF
TRBJ2-7 | TRBV28 | ASSTDGVGYEQY
TRBJ1-4 | TRBV18 | ASSPDGNEKLF
TRBJ1-1 | TRBV10-3 | AISESGGDTEAF
TRBJ2-1 | TRBV4-1 | ASSQVDSGKNEQF
TRBJ2-1 | TRBV7-9 | ASSPRTSGSSYNEQF
TRBJ2-7 | TRBV19 | ASSPRGKGAIYEQY
TRBJ2-1 | TRBV6-1 | ASTSLGASYNEQF
TRBJ2-3 | TRBV5-1 | ASSPHGGPDTQY
TRBJ1-4 | TRBV7-2 | ASSFRGVDEKLF